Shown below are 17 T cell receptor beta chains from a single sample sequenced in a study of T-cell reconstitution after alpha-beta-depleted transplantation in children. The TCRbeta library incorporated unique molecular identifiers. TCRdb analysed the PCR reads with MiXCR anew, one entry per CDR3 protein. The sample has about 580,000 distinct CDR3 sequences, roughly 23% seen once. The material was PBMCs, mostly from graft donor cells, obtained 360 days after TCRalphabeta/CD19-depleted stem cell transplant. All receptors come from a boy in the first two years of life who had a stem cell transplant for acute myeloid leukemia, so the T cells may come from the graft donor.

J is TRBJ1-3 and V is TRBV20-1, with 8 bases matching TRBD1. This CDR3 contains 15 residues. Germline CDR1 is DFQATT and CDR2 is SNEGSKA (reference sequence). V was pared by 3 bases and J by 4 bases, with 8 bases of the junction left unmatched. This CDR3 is CSASPLRGLGNTIYF. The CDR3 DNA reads TGCAGTGCTAGTCCCCTCAGGGGGCTCGGAAACACCATATATTTT.

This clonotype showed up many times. DNA of the CDR3: TGTGCCAGCAGCTTAGCGCTCTCTGGGACAGCGGACTACGAGCAGTACTTC. Amino acid sequence: CASSLALSGTADYEQYF. V gene TRBV7-2 combines with J gene TRBJ2-7; TRBD1 matches at 7 bases. The CDR3 sequence is 17 residues long. Per the germline V gene, CDR1 is SGHTA and CDR2 is FQGNSA. After removal of 0 bases from V and 3 bases from J, the junction contained 11 bases not matched to a gene.

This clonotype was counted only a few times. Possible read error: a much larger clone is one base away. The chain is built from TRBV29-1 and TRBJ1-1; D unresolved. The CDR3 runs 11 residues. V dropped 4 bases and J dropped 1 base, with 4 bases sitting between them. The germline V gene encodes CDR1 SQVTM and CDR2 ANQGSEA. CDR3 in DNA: TGCAGCGTTGTGCCGAACACTGAAGCTTTCTTT. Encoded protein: CSVVPNTEAFF.

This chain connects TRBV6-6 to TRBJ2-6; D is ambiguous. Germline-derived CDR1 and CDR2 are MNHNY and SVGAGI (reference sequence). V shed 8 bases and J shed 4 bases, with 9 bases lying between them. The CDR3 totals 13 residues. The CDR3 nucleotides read TGTGCCAGCGGCGGCGCCGGGGCCAACGTCCTGACTTTC. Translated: CASGGAGANVLTF.

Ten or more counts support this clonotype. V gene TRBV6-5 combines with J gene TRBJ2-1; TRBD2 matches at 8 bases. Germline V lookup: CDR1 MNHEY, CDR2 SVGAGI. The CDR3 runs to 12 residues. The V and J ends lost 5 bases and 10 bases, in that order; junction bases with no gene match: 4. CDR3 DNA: TGTGCCAGCAGTACGGGACTAGGCGAGCAGTTCTTC. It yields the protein CASSTGLGEQFF.

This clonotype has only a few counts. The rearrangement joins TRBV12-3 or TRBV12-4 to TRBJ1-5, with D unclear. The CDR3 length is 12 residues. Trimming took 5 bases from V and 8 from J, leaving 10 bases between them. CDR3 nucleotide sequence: TGTGCCAGCAGTACAAGTGGAAAGCCCCAGCATTTT. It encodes CASSTSGKPQHF.

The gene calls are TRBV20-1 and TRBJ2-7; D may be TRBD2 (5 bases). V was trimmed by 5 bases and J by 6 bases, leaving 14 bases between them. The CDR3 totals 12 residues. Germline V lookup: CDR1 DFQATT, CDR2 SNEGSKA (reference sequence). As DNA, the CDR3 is TGCAGTGCTCTGGGCCTCCGGGGCGAGCAGTACTTC. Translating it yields CSALGLRGEQYF.

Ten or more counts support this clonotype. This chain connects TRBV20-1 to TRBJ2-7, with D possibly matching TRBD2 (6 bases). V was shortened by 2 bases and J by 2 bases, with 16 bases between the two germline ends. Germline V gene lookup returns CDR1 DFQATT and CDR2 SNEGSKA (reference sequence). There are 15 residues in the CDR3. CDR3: CSARSLPGVTYEQYF. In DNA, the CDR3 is TGCAGTGCTAGAAGTCTACCGGGAGTTACCTACGAGCAGTACTTC.

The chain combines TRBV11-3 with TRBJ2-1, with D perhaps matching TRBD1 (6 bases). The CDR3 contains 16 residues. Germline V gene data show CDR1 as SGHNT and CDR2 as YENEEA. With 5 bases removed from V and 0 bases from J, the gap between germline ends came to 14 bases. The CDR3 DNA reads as TGTGCCAGCAGCGACCGGGACACGAGCTCCTACAATGAGCAGTTCTTC. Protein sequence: CASSDRDTSSYNEQFF.

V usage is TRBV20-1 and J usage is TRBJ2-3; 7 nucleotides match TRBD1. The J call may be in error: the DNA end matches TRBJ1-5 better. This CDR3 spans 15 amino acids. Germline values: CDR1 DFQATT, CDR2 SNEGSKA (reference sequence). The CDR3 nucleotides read TGCAGTGCTTCAGAGACAGGGAGGGTGTCAGATACGCAGCATTTT. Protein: CSASETGRVSDTQHF.

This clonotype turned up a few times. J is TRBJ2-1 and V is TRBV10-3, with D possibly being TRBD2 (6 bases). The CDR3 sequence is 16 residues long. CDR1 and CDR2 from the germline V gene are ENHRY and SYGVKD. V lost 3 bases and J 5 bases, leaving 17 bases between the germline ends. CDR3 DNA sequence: TGTGCCATCAGTGAACCGTCTGGGGGGTGGAACAATGAGCAGTTCTTC. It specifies CAISEPSGGWNNEQFF.

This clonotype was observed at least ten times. The CDR3 DNA is TGTGCCAGCAGTGACTCGACTGTCCGGTATCGGTACTTC. This codes for CASSDSTVRYRYF. This chain joins TRBV6-4 and TRBJ2-5; no reliable D call. Germline lookup yields CDR1 MRHNA and CDR2 SNTAGT. Trimming took off 0 bases at V and 13 bases at J, with 15 bases between the two ends. The CDR3 loop spans 13 amino acids.

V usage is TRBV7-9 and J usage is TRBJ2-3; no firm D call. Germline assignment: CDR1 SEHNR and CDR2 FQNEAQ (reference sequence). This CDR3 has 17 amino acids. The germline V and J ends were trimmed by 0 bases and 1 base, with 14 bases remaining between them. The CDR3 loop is CASSLAPRSLRTDTQYF. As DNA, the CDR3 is TGTGCCAGCAGCTTAGCCCCCCGGAGCCTACGCACAGATACGCAGTATTTT.

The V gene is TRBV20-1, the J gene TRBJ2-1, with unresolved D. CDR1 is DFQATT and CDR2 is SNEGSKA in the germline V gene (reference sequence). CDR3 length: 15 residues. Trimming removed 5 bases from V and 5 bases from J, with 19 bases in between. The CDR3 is CSALRLFPPDNEQFF. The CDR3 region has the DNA TGCAGTGCTCTGAGGCTTTTCCCTCCAGACAATGAGCAGTTCTTC.

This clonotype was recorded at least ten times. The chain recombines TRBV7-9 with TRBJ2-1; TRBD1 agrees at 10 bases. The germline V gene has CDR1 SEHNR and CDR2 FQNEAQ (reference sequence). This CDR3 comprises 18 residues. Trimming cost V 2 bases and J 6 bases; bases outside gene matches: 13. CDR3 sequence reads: CASSLRTGGRRGGNEQFF. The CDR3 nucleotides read TGTGCCAGCAGCTTAAGGACAGGGGGAAGACGCGGGGGCAATGAGCAGTTCTTC.

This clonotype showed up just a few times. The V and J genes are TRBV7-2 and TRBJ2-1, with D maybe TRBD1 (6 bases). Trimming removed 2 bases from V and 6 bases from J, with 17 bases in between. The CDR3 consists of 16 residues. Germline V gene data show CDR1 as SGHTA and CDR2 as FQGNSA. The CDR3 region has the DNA TGTGCCAGCAGCTTAATGGTACAGGGAAGGGCCAATGAGCAGTTCTTC. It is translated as CASSLMVQGRANEQFF.

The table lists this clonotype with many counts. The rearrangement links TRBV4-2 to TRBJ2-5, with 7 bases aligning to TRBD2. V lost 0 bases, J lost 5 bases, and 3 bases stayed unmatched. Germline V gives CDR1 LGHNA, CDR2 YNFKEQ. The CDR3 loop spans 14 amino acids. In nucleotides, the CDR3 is TGTGCCAGCAGCCAAGAGGGAGGGGCGGAGACCCAGTACTTC. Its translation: CASSQEGGAETQYF.